The 9 T cell receptor beta chains listed next were all sequenced from one sample in a study of cytomegalovirus exposure and HLA in healthy donors. Amplification used 60 Vbeta primers and 13 Jbeta primers. Produced via immunoSEQ multiplex PCR; TCRdb's table is partial and in-frame only. The sample yields 80,000 or so clones, approximately 80% seen once. Sequencing was carried out using PBMCs. Every receptor here comes from a man aged 35-49 years in good health and CMV-seronegative.

This chain links TRBV7-2 with TRBJ1-3, with D perhaps matching TRBD1 (6 bases). Deletions cut 5 bases from V and 4 bases from J, with 15 bases between. The V gene's germline CDR1 is SGHTA and CDR2 FQGNSA. This CDR3 comprises 15 residues. Here the CDR3 DNA reads TGTGCCAGCAGCACATCCACAGGGTTGGGAAACACCATATATTTT. Protein: CASSTSTGLGNTIYF.

The chain joins TRBV4-1 to TRBJ2-1, with TRBD2 matching 10 bases. V lost 4 bases, J lost 9 bases, and 9 bases stayed unmatched. Per the germline V gene, CDR1 is MGHRA and CDR2 is YSYEKL. The CDR3 sequence is 15 residues long. CDR3 nucleotides: TGCGCCAGCAGCCCGAGCGGGGGGGCCTCTGCTGAGCAGTTCTTC. The encoded protein is CASSPSGGASAEQFF.

This chain connects TRBV5-6 to TRBJ1-6; 7 positions match TRBD1. V was pared by 5 bases and J by 4 bases, with 6 bases of the junction left unmatched. Germline CDR1 and CDR2: SGHDT and YYEEEE. CDR3 length equals 15 residues. CDR3 residues: CASSRGQLYNSPLHF. The CDR3 DNA reads TGTGCCAGCAGTAGGGGACAGCTTTATAATTCACCCCTCCACTTT. The variable domain in full, completed from reference TRBV5-6 and TRBJ1-6, reads DAGVTQSPTHLIKTRGQQVTLRCSPKSGHDTVSWYQQALGQGPQFIFQYYEEEERQRGNFPDRFSGHQFPNYSSELNVNALLLGDSALYLCASSRGQLYNSPLHFGNGTRLTVT.

As DNA, the CDR3 is TGTGCCAGCAGGAGACAGGGACGGGATTCACCCCTCCACTTT. It codes for CASRRQGRDSPLHF. The chain links TRBV2 to TRBJ1-6; 7 bases fit TRBD1. This CDR3 spans 14 amino acids. V dropped 6 bases and J dropped 8; count of bases not matched to a gene: 7. Germline V gene data show CDR1 as SNHLY and CDR2 as FYNNEI.

This clone was counted only a few times. The V call is TRBV5-1, the J call TRBJ1-1; D gene ambiguous. This CDR3 has 15 amino acids. Germline V gives CDR1 SGHRS, CDR2 YFSETQ. V was clipped by 0 bases and J by 2 bases, with 11 bases between them. This CDR3 reads CASSLGAGGNTEAFF. Here the CDR3 DNA reads TGCGCCAGCAGCTTGGGGGCTGGAGGAAACACTGAAGCTTTCTTT.

This clone was seen once. The rearrangement links TRBV4-3 to TRBJ2-5, with 8 bases fitting TRBD1. Germline trimming cut 1 base from V and 5 bases from J; bases unmatched to any gene: 3. The CDR3 is made up of 14 amino acids. Germline CDR1 reads LGHNA; CDR2 reads YSLEER. The DNA of the CDR3 is TGCGCCAGCAGCCAAGCCAGGGGGCTGGAGACCCAGTACTTC. Amino acid sequence: CASSQARGLETQYF.

The gene calls are TRBV30 and TRBJ1-5, with TRBD1 matching over 8 bases. Germline V gene lookup returns CDR1 GTSNPN and CDR2 SVGIG (reference sequence). CDR3 size: 18 residues. V shed 3 bases and J 2 bases; nucleotides not matched to a gene: 15. The CDR3 sequence: CAWRPPGRGLLGNQPQHF. CDR3 sequence (DNA): TGTGCCTGGAGACCCCCAGGCAGGGGGCTTCTGGGCAATCAGCCCCAGCATTTT.

The V and J genes are TRBV5-1 and TRBJ2-7, with D hard to call. The germline gives CDR1 SGHRS, CDR2 YFSETQ. The ends were cut back, 2 bases at V and 2 bases at J, with 11 bases in the middle. The CDR3 extends over 14 amino acids. CDR3 nucleotide sequence: TGCGCCAGCAGCTTTCGCACAGAAGCCTACGAGCAGTACTTC. Protein sequence: CASSFRTEAYEQYF.

With regard to this clone: One end of the junction varies from germline; a read error may be responsible. V usage is TRBV4-1 and J usage is TRBJ1-5, with D unclear. The V gene's germline CDR1 is MGHRA and CDR2 YSYEKL. This CDR3 region has 16 residues. CDR3 in amino acids: CASSQDLNRRNQPQHF. CDR3 nucleotide sequence: TGTGCCAGCAGCCAAGATCTTAACAGACGCAATCAGCCCCAGCATTTT.